These 27 T cell receptor beta chains were sequenced from one sample in a study of CD4+ T cells in melanoma. Clones were read by immunoSEQ multiplex PCR, and TCRdb kept only the in-frame ones, dropping some. The table includes more than 9,500 clones, about 78% detected once. Source material: tumor tissue. These receptors all come from a human donor with melanoma.

For this clone: A read error may produce the germline difference seen at one junction end. The genes are TRBV7-7 and TRBJ2-3, with D possibly being TRBD1 (6 bases). Per the germline V gene, CDR1 is SSHAT and CDR2 is FNYEAQ (reference sequence). This CDR3 has 16 residues. DNA of the CDR3: TGCGCCAGCAGCCAACATCGACAGGCAGGAGGAGATACGCAGTATTTT. It yields the protein CASSQHRQAGGDTQYF.

The chain is built from TRBV10-2 and TRBJ2-7; TRBD2 might be the D (7 bases). The CDR3 length is 19 residues. Germline values: CDR1 WSHSY, CDR2 SAAADI. Between the trimmed V and J ends, which lost 0 bases and 1 base, there was a span of 22 bases. CDR3 nucleotide sequence: TGCGCCAGCAGTGAGTCGAGTCCCGGACAGCGGGGCCGTTCCTACGAGCAGTACTTC. This codes for CASSESSPGQRGRSYEQYF.

Points on this clone: One junction end disagrees with the germline gene, perhaps due to a read error. Other DNA sequences of this sample code for an identical CDR3. V usage is TRBV9 and J usage is TRBJ1-1; D is ambiguous. The CDR3 extends over 14 amino acids. From germline, CDR1 is SGDLS and CDR2 YYNGEE. In DNA form, the CDR3 reads TGTGCCAGCAGCGTAGCCGGGGAAAGGACTGAGGCTTTCTTT. This encodes CASSVAGERTEAFF.

The rearrangement joins TRBV10-3 to TRBJ1-2; 9 nucleotides agree with TRBD1. V shed 6 bases, J shed 7 bases, and the junction held 15 bases outside the gene matches. This CDR3 spans 16 amino acids. Per the germline V gene, CDR1 is ENHRY and CDR2 is SYGVKD. The CDR3 DNA follows: TGTGCCATCAGAGCATTCCGGGACAGGGATAGTTGTGGCTACACCTTC. Residues: CAIRAFRDRDSCGYTF.

This chain connects TRBV7-9 to TRBJ2-7; D possibly corresponds to TRBD2 (6 bases). V lost 5 bases to trimming and J lost 1 base, with 18 bases between them. Germline CDR1 SEHNR, CDR2 FQNEAQ (reference sequence). The CDR3 consists of 16 residues. CDR3 coding DNA: TGTGCCAGCAGCCCTAGTGTGGCAGGGAGGTCCTACGAGCAGTACTTC. Translation: CASSPSVAGRSYEQYF.

This chain links TRBV5-5 with TRBJ2-5; TRBD2 agrees at 15 bases. This CDR3 has 16 amino acids. The J segment lost 3 bases and the V segment lost 4 bases, leaving 4 bases of the junction unmatched. Looked up from germline, CDR1 is SGHKS and CDR2 is YYEKEE (reference sequence). CDR3 DNA sequence: TGTGCCAGCAGCCAGGGACTAGCGGGGGGAAAAGAGACCCAGTACTTC. It translates to CASSQGLAGGKETQYF.

V and J are TRBV11-1 and TRBJ1-1; D uncertain. CDR1 is SGHAT and CDR2 is FQDESV in the germline V gene (reference sequence). V lost 4 bases and J lost 3, with 9 bases in between. The CDR3 runs 13 residues. The CDR3 DNA sequence: TGTGCCAGCAGCTGGGGAGAGGACACTGAAGCTTTCTTT. Protein sequence: CASSWGEDTEAFF.

The CDR3 spells CATSRWGRNTEAFF. DNA for the CDR3: TGTGCCACCAGCAGATGGGGCAGGAACACTGAAGCTTTCTTT. The rearrangement links TRBV15 to TRBJ1-1, with D possibly TRBD1 on 5 matching bases. CDR1 and CDR2 from the germline V gene are LNHNV and YYDKDF (reference sequence). V was cut by 2 bases and J by 1 base, with 8 bases left in between. The CDR3 totals 14 residues.

CDR3 DNA sequence: TGTGCCAGTAGTAATGGGGCCGGGGGAGGTGAGCAGTTCTTC. Translated, it gives CASSNGAGGGEQFF. The chain carries TRBV19 and TRBJ2-1, with TRBD2 as a possible D gene (6 bases). The CDR3 extends over 14 amino acids. Germline V gives CDR1 LNHDA, CDR2 SQIVND (reference sequence). Trimming pared 4 bases from V and 9 bases from J, leaving 16 bases between.

This chain uses TRBV2 with TRBJ2-7, with a possible D match to TRBD1 (5 bases). CDR1 SNHLY and CDR2 FYNNEI come from the germline V gene. V was cut by 0 bases and J by 0 bases, with 12 bases left in between. The CDR3 has 16 residues. The CDR3 is CASSEAGRTVSYEQYF. The CDR3 nucleotides are TGTGCCAGCAGTGAAGCGGGGCGGACGGTCTCCTACGAGCAGTACTTC.

V and J are TRBV5-4 and TRBJ1-2; 7 nucleotides agree with TRBD1. Germline CDR1 reads SGHNT; CDR2 reads YYREEE (reference sequence). CDR3 length equals 14 residues. With V trimmed by 3 bases and J by 7 bases, 9 bases remained unmatched. This CDR3 reads CASSSLTGVFGYTF. The CDR3 DNA sequence: TGTGCCAGCAGCTCCCTTACAGGGGTCTTTGGCTACACCTTC.

The V gene is TRBV5-4, the J gene TRBJ2-6, with D possibly being TRBD1 (6 bases). Trimming took 4 bases from V and 0 from J, leaving 11 bases between them. CDR3 length: 16 amino acids. The germline CDR1 and CDR2 sequences are SGHNT and YYREEE (reference sequence). CDR3 DNA sequence: TGTGCCAGCAGCCTTGGGACACGCTCTGGGGCCAACGTCCTGACTTTC. Residues: CASSLGTRSGANVLTF.

This clone turned up a few times. The rearrangement links TRBV5-5 to TRBJ2-7; maybe TRBD1 (5 bases). The CDR3 consists of 15 residues. V was cut by 4 bases and J by 2 bases, with 16 bases left in between. Germline lookup yields CDR1 SGHKS and CDR2 YYEKEE (reference sequence). CDR3 DNA: TGTGCCAGCAGCCGGGTCGTAGGGGAAACCTACGAGCAGTACTTC. It translates to CASSRVVGETYEQYF.

This chain links TRBV5-1 with TRBJ1-3, with 7 bases matching TRBD1. The length of the CDR3 is 16 residues. Germline V CDR1 and CDR2: SGHRS, YFSETQ. Trimming at V came to 0 bases and at J to 0 bases, leaving 3 bases not matched to a gene. This CDR3 is CASSLVGQDSGNTIYF. The CDR3 bases are TGCGCCAGCAGCTTGGTCGGACAGGACTCTGGAAACACCATATATTTT.

This clone is categorized as medium-sized. V gene TRBV5-1 combines with J gene TRBJ1-2, with unresolved D. V was cut by 0 bases and J by 4 bases, with 4 bases left in between. Germline V gene lookup returns CDR1 SGHRS and CDR2 YFSETQ. The CDR3 contains 12 residues. The CDR3, as DNA: TGCGCCAGCAGCTTGGGACCCTATGGCTACACCTTC. This gives the protein CASSLGPYGYTF.

The gene calls are TRBV10-3 and TRBJ1-5; TRBD1 is a possible D gene (5 bases). The CDR3 has 11 amino acids. V dropped 4 bases and J dropped 11 bases, with 9 bases sitting between them. The germline V gene has CDR1 ENHRY and CDR2 SYGVKD. For the CDR3, the DNA is TGTGCCATCAGTGGGGGCGGTTCCCAGCATTTT. This codes for CAISGGGSQHF.

V gene TRBV30 combines with J gene TRBJ1-6, with no clear D. Germline CDR1 is GTSNPN and CDR2 is SVGIG (reference sequence). The CDR3 has 11 amino acids. Trimming cost V 3 bases and J 7 bases, with 4 bases left between them. The CDR3 nucleotides are TGTGCCTGGAGATCGAATTCACCCCTCCACTTT. Encoded protein: CAWRSNSPLHF.

This clone was observed a handful of times. The chain recombines TRBV19 with TRBJ1-5; 8 bases map to TRBD1. The germline CDR1 and CDR2 sequences are LNHDA and SQIVND (reference sequence). The CDR3 loop spans 14 amino acids. The ends lost 6 bases at V and 6 bases at J; junction bases unmatched: 7. The CDR3 DNA reads TGTGCCAGTAGGCCGGACAGGGTAGGTCAGCCCCAGCATTTT. Residues: CASRPDRVGQPQHF.

This sequence joins TRBV2 and TRBJ1-5; a possible D gene is TRBD1 (5 bases). V lost 6 bases, J lost 5 bases, and 14 bases lay in between. The CDR3 is made up of 14 amino acids. From germline, CDR1 is SNHLY and CDR2 FYNNEI. CDR3 residues: CASRPPGRDQPQHF. CDR3 in DNA: TGTGCCAGCAGACCGCCGGGGCGAGATCAGCCCCAGCATTTT.

The rearrangement uses TRBV9 and TRBJ2-1; D is possibly TRBD2 (6 bases). CDR1 SGDLS and CDR2 YYNGEE come from the germline V gene. The CDR3 length is 15 residues. Trimming took off 0 bases at V and 4 bases at J, with 11 bases between the two ends. CDR3 nucleotides: TGTGCCAGCAGCGTAGCGGGGGACTCTTACAATGAGCAGTTCTTC. Translation gives CASSVAGDSYNEQFF.

V is TRBV7-3 and J is TRBJ2-5; 7 bases fit TRBD1. The germline gives CDR1 SGHTA, CDR2 FQGTGA. The V and J ends lost 5 bases and 0 bases, in that order; junction bases with no gene match: 6. The CDR3 covers 15 residues. Here the CDR3 DNA reads TGTGCCAGCAGCCCCTTGGGACAGAACCAAGAGACCCAGTACTTC. Translating gives CASSPLGQNQETQYF.

The table lists this clone with a count of one. This rearrangement joins TRBV7-3 to TRBJ2-1; tentative D call: TRBD2 (5 bases). This CDR3 comprises 14 residues. Germline lookup yields CDR1 SGHTA and CDR2 FQGTGA. The V gene lost 5 bases and the J gene lost 4 bases, with 12 bases spanning the gap. CDR3 in amino acids: CASSDTGIYNEQFF. Written as DNA, the CDR3 is TGTGCCAGCAGCGATACGGGGATTTACAATGAGCAGTTCTTC.

The chain has TRBV6-6 and TRBJ2-7, with D possibly matching TRBD2 (6 bases). Per the germline V gene, CDR1 is MNHNY and CDR2 is SVGAGI (reference sequence). V was cut by 3 bases and J by 4 bases, with 16 bases left in between. This CDR3 has 15 amino acids. CDR3 sequence reads: CASSYYGTPLYEQYF. CDR3 sequence (DNA): TGTGCCAGCAGTTATTACGGGACTCCCTTATACGAGCAGTACTTC.

This chain uses TRBV5-1 with TRBJ2-5, with D uncertain. In germline, CDR1 is SGHRS, CDR2 YFSETQ. The CDR3 contains 15 residues. Trimming took 5 bases from V and 2 from J, leaving 16 bases between them. CDR3 sequence: CASSKQPTTQETQYF. Here the CDR3 DNA reads TGCGCCAGCAGTAAGCAACCTACCACACAAGAGACCCAGTACTTC.

J is TRBJ2-2 and V is TRBV10-3; D ambiguous. Deletions cut 0 bases from V and 7 bases from J, with 9 bases between. The germline gives CDR1 ENHRY, CDR2 SYGVKD. The CDR3 is 14 amino acids. The CDR3 DNA reads TGTGCCATCAGTGAGTCTGCAGACCTCGGGGAGCTGTTTTTT. It yields the protein CAISESADLGELFF.

About this clone: Other DNA sequences within the sample encode an identical CDR3. This sequence joins TRBV5-1 and TRBJ1-3; D might be TRBD1 (6 bases). There are 14 residues in the CDR3. CDR1 is SGHRS and CDR2 is YFSETQ in the germline V gene. Trimming cost V 2 bases and J 4 bases, with 10 bases left between them. For the CDR3, the DNA is TGCGCCAGCAGCTTACAGGGTTCAGGAAACACCATATATTTT. Encoded protein: CASSLQGSGNTIYF.

The rearrangement links TRBV19 to TRBJ1-5; 9 nucleotides agree with TRBD1. The germline gives CDR1 LNHDA, CDR2 SQIVND (reference sequence). After removal of 7 bases from V and 6 bases from J, the junction contained 10 bases not matched to a gene. The CDR3 is 15 residues long. In DNA form, the CDR3 reads TGTGCCAGTACCTTTGGAGACAGGGGGTTTCAGCCCCAGCATTTT. Its translation is CASTFGDRGFQPQHF.